Sequencing of this T cell receptor beta chain was carried out in a study of T-cell memory formation after mild COVID-19. Overall study context: Largely, TCR clusters stayed within a single donor. Study conclusions and caveats: Contracting clones from day 15 to 85 showed balanced CD4/CD8; later expanders favored CD4+. Day 37-peaking second-wave clones had unconfirmed SARS-CoV-2 specificity.

Trimming shortened V by 2 bases and J by 5 bases, and 15 bases separated the two germline ends. CDR1 is MNHEY, CDR2 SVGEGT, per germline. The CDR3 is 16 amino acids. This clonotype showed up just a few times. Its antigen is not known. Libraries for TCRalpha and TCRbeta carried sample barcodes and unique molecular identifiers via 5'RACE. MiXCR, run by TCRdb on the 5' RACE reads, gives a single entry per CDR3 protein. Of about 110,000 distinct CDR3 sequences listed, 18% are singletons. The rearrangement joins TRBV6-2 or TRBV6-3 to TRBJ1-4; a possible D gene is TRBD1 (6 bases). The specimen was PBMCs or a T cell subset sorted from them (not recorded which). This clonotype originated in a man aged 18 to 35 who had mild COVID-19 (a few samples of this study predate the infection). Cell type and time point are not known. The CDR3 DNA reads TGTGCCAGCAGTTACGCGGGGGCCACCACAAATGAAAAACTGTTTTTT. This gives the protein CASSYAGATTNEKLFF.